This T cell receptor (beta chain) derives from a study of shared clonotypes between healthy human individuals. Naivety among CD8 cells was defined by CD45RO negativity and positive CCR7 selection, thereby excluding terminally differentiated effector memory CD45RA+ cells. The CDR3 consists of 18 residues. Trimming at V came to 0 bases and at J to 0 bases, leaving 9 bases not matched to a gene. The V gene's germline CDR1 is SGHDT and CDR2 YYEEEE. Original processing notes: Filtering of immunoSEQ junctional sequences could not match full-length read filtering. Assay: immunoSEQ multiplex PCR; the TCRdb copy retains only in-frame clones and omits some. For V, J and clone size, that table is used; D and trimming come from the DNA. The data contain more than 550,000 clones, approximately 90% of them singletons. The study's findings and limits: Naive CD4 clonotype sharing across four donors was about 5%. Larger richness was generally estimated for naive than memory subsets. The generation probabilities recorded for non-shared clonotypes fell below those of clonotypes shared by all four donors.

In regard to this clone: Its antigen remains unidentified.

The chain employs TRBV5-6 and TRBJ1-5; 7 positions agree with TRBD1. Material for sequencing was naive CD8+ T cells sorted from blood. The receptor was derived from a man in his thirties or forties in good health. This CDR3 reads CASSLGGQHPYSNQPQHF. The CDR3 coding sequence is TGTGCCAGCAGCTTGGGGGGACAGCATCCCTATAGCAATCAGCCCCAGCATTTT.